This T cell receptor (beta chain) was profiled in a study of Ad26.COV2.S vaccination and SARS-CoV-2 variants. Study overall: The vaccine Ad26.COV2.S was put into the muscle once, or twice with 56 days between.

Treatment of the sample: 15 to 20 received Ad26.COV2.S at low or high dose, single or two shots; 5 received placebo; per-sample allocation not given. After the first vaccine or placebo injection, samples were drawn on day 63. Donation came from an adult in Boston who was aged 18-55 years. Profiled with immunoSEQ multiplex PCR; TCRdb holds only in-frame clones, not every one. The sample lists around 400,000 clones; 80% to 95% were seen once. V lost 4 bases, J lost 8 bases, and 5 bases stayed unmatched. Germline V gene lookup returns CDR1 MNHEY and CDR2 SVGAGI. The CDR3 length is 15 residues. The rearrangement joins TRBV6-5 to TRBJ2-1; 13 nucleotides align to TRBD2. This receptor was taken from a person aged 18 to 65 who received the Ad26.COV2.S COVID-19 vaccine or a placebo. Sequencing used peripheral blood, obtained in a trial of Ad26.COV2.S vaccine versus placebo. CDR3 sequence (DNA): TGTGCCAGCAGTTCCGGGACTAGCGGGATCGATGAGCAGTTCTTC. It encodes CASSSGTSGIDEQFF.